What follows are 18 T cell receptor beta chains derived from one specimen sequenced in a study of Ad26.COV2.S vaccination and SARS-CoV-2 variants. Treatment: roughly 19 received Ad26.COV2.S at low or high dose, single or two shots; about 5 received placebo; per-sample allocation not given. Day 63 after the first vaccine or placebo injection was the time point for sampling. Profiling relied on immunoSEQ multiplex PCR, and the TCRdb table lists in-frame clones only, not all of them. The sample holds roughly 320,000 clones, around four fifths seen once. Here the sequenced sample was peripheral blood, taken in a trial of Ad26.COV2.S vaccine versus placebo. The source of these receptors is a person aged 18-65 years who received the Ad26.COV2.S COVID-19 vaccine or a placebo.

This chain links TRBV19 with TRBJ1-3, with D maybe TRBD1 (6 bases). CDR1 and CDR2 from the germline V gene are LNHDA and SQIVND (reference sequence). This CDR3 region has 15 residues. V lost 4 bases to trimming and J lost 2 bases, with 12 bases between them. CDR3 sequence reads: CASSTVGTPGNTIYF. For the CDR3, the DNA is TGTGCCAGTAGTACTGTCGGGACACCTGGAAACACCATATATTTT.

This chain links TRBV7-6 with TRBJ2-1; 7 bases line up with TRBD2. V shed 1 base and J 7 bases; nucleotides not matched to a gene: 13. CDR1 is SGHVS, CDR2 FNYEAQ, per germline. The CDR3 is made up of 17 amino acids. The chain's CDR3 is CASSLVMGLSMGNEQFF. CDR3 in DNA: TGTGCCAGCAGCTTAGTCATGGGACTATCCATGGGTAATGAGCAGTTCTTC.

This chain connects TRBV5-6 to TRBJ2-2; 12 bases agree with TRBD2. This CDR3 is built from 14 residues. With V trimmed by 2 bases and J by 12 bases, 5 bases remained unmatched. CDR1 and CDR2 from the germline V gene are SGHDT and YYEEEE. The CDR3 sequence is CASSFRLAGVQLFF. CDR3 coding DNA: TGTGCCAGCAGCTTCCGACTAGCGGGGGTGCAGCTGTTTTTT.

The chain employs TRBV5-6 and TRBJ1-6; D might be TRBD1 (5 bases). Trimming took off 2 bases at V and 10 bases at J, with 16 bases between the two ends. The CDR3 has 15 residues. CDR1 is SGHDT and CDR2 is YYEEEE in the germline V gene. The CDR3 coding sequence is TGTGCCAGCAGCTTCCGGTTCGGGGGGGAATCACCCCTCCACTTT. Protein product: CASSFRFGGESPLHF. The full variable domain, its missing parts supplied by reference TRBV5-6 and TRBJ1-6, is DAGVTQSPTHLIKTRGQQVTLRCSPKSGHDTVSWYQQALGQGPQFIFQYYEEEERQRGNFPDRFSGHQFPNYSSELNVNALLLGDSALYLCASSFRFGGESPLHFGNGTRLTVT.

This clone has only a few counts. This chain links TRBV19 with TRBJ1-5; TRBD1 might be the D (6 bases). Germline-derived CDR1 and CDR2 are LNHDA and SQIVND (reference sequence). The CDR3 is 17 residues long. Trimming took off 6 bases at V and 4 bases at J, with 22 bases between the two ends. This CDR3 is CASSIPNRRGGNQPQHF. CDR3 DNA: TGTGCCAGTAGCATCCCCAATCGGCGAGGGGGGAATCAGCCCCAGCATTTT.

The V and J genes are TRBV30 and TRBJ1-6; 8 bases match TRBD1. CDR3 length equals 14 residues. Germline V lookup: CDR1 GTSNPN, CDR2 SVGIG (reference sequence). The V segment lost 0 bases and the J segment 7 bases; nucleotides outside the gene matches: 2. DNA for the CDR3: TGTGCCTGGAGTGTACAGGGGGGGAATTCACCCCTCCACTTT. Translated: CAWSVQGGNSPLHF. Filled out from reference TRBV30 and TRBJ1-6, the complete variable domain reads SQTIHQWPATLVQPVGSPLSLECTVEGTSNPNLYWYRQAAGRGLQLLFYSVGIGQISSEVPQNLSASRPQDRQFILSSKKLLLSDSGFYLCAWSVQGGNSPLHFGNGTRLTVT.

The CDR3 bases are TGTGCCAGCAGTTTGTTACAGGGTTCCGGGGAGCTGTTTTTT. This gives the protein CASSLLQGSGELFF. V and J are TRBV28 and TRBJ2-2; D is perhaps TRBD1 (6 bases). V gave up 3 bases and J gave up 6 bases, with 11 bases separating them. Germline CDR1 MDHEN, CDR2 SYDVKM. The CDR3 has 14 residues.

DNA for the CDR3: TGTGCCACCAGTGATTTGCGGATGGACGAGGGGCAGTATTTT. This gives the protein CATSDLRMDEGQYF. V and J are TRBV24-1 and TRBJ2-3; a weak D match, TRBD2 (5 bases). This CDR3 region has 14 residues. The germline V gene encodes CDR1 KGHDR and CDR2 SFDVKD. The V gene lost 0 bases and the J gene lost 11 bases, with 14 bases spanning the gap.

In this sample, this clone turned up once. This chain links TRBV7-2 with TRBJ1-3; no definite D call. CDR3 length: 15 residues. The V gene's germline CDR1 is SGHTA and CDR2 FQGNSA. Trimming removed 1 base from V and 4 bases from J, with 11 bases in between. CDR3 amino acids: CASSLDAMGGNTIYF. DNA of the CDR3: TGTGCCAGCAGCTTAGACGCCATGGGGGGAAACACCATATATTTT.

The chain recombines TRBV7-2 with TRBJ1-5; the D is unclear. V was pared by 4 bases and J by 0 bases, with 4 bases between. The CDR3 is 13 residues long. CDR1 and CDR2 from the germline V gene are SGHTA and FQGNSA. For the CDR3, the DNA is TGTGCCAGCAGCTCGTATAGCAATCAGCCCCAGCATTTT. This codes for CASSSYSNQPQHF.

The chain couples TRBV5-1 to TRBJ2-5; D uncertain. Germline lookup yields CDR1 SGHRS and CDR2 YFSETQ. V was trimmed by 0 bases and J by 5 bases, leaving 5 bases between them. The CDR3 has 12 amino acids. As DNA, the CDR3 is TGCGCCAGCAGCTTGGAGTTGGAGACCCAGTACTTC. This codes for CASSLELETQYF.

The rearrangement links TRBV27 to TRBJ1-6; D is uncertain. V dropped 6 bases and J dropped 0 bases, with 9 bases sitting between them. There are 15 residues in the CDR3. CDR1 and CDR2 from the germline V gene are MNHEY and SMNVEV (reference sequence). The chain's CDR3 is CASRGGFSYNSPLHF. As DNA, the CDR3 is TGTGCCAGCAGAGGAGGCTTCTCCTATAATTCACCCCTCCACTTT.

This chain uses TRBV28 with TRBJ1-2; D gene ambiguous. This CDR3 comprises 16 residues. Trimming took 3 bases from V and 5 from J, leaving 19 bases between them. The germline CDR1 and CDR2 sequences are MDHEN and SYDVKM. CDR3 coding DNA: TGTGCCAGCAGTTTCTTCGGCAGTTCTTCCCGTTATGGCTACACCTTC. Amino acid sequence: CASSFFGSSSRYGYTF.

This chain links TRBV5-1 with TRBJ2-2; 7 positions match TRBD2. V shed 0 bases, J shed 4 bases, and the junction held 6 bases outside the gene matches. The CDR3 has 16 amino acids. Germline CDR1 is SGHRS and CDR2 is YFSETQ. CDR3 sequence: CASSLGPGEGTGELFF. The CDR3 nucleotides are TGCGCCAGCAGCTTGGGGCCGGGGGAGGGCACCGGGGAGCTGTTTTTT.

The CDR3 bases are TGTGCCATCAGTGAGTCGAATCAAAGGGGGTTCGCTGAAGCTTTCTTT. The encoded protein is CAISESNQRGFAEAFF. The chain has TRBV10-3 and TRBJ1-1; D might be TRBD1 (6 bases). This CDR3 comprises 16 residues. Germline CDR1 and CDR2: ENHRY and SYGVKD. V lost 0 bases and J lost 6, with 17 bases in between.

The chain has TRBV12-3 or TRBV12-4 and TRBJ2-4, with D perhaps TRBD1 or TRBD2 (5 bases each). V lost 1 base to trimming and J lost 8 bases, with 9 bases between them. The CDR3 is 13 residues long. The CDR3 here is CASSLGGVHIQYF. CDR3 coding DNA: TGTGCCAGCAGTTTAGGAGGGGTGCACATTCAGTACTTC.

The CDR3 protein is CASSYGINPQHF. The CDR3 DNA reads TGTGCCAGCAGTTACGGTATCAACCCCCAGCATTTT. The rearrangement joins TRBV5-8 to TRBJ1-5, with unresolved D. Trimming took off 5 bases at V and 10 bases at J, with 13 bases between the two ends. There are 12 residues in the CDR3. Germline CDR1 SGHTS, CDR2 YDEGEE.

The V and J genes are TRBV28 and TRBJ1-3; TRBD1 is a possible D gene (5 bases). With 3 bases removed from V and 4 bases from J, the gap between germline ends came to 19 bases. The CDR3 totals 17 residues. Per germline, CDR1 MDHEN and CDR2 SYDVKM. Here the CDR3 reads CASSLIGQGIAGNTIYF. CDR3 nucleotide sequence: TGTGCCAGCAGTTTGATTGGGCAGGGAATCGCAGGAAACACCATATATTTT.